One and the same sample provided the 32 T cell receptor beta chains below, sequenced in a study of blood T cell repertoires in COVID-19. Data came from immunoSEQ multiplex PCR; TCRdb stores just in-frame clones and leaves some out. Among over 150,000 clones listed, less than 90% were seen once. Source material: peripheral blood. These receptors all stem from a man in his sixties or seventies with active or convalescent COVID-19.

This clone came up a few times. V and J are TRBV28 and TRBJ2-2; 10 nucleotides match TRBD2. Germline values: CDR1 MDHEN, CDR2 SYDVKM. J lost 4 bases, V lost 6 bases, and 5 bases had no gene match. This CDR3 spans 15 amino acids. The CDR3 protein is CASRASGRLTGELFF. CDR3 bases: TGTGCCAGCAGGGCTAGCGGGAGACTCACCGGGGAGCTGTTTTTT.

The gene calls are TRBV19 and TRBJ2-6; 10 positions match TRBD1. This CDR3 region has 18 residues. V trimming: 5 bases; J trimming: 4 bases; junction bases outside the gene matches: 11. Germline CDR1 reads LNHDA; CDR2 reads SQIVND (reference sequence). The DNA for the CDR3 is TGTGCCAGTAGTTTTCTCGGGACAGGGGCTCTGGGGGCCAACGTCCTGACTTTC. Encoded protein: CASSFLGTGALGANVLTF.

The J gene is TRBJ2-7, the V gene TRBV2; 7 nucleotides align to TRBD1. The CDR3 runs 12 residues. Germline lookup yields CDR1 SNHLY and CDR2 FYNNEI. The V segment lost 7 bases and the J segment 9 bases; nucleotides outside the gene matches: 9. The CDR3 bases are TGTGCCAGCACCTTGGGACAGTTTGTGCAGTACTTC. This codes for CASTLGQFVQYF.

The CDR3 DNA follows: TGTGCCAGCAGCTTGGACAGGGGAGAGTTCACAGATACGCAGTATTTT. Encoded protein: CASSLDRGEFTDTQYF. The chain carries TRBV5-6 and TRBJ2-3; 7 bases agree with TRBD1. Germline V gives CDR1 SGHDT, CDR2 YYEEEE. Trimming cost V 0 bases and J 2 bases; bases outside gene matches: 6. CDR3 length equals 16 residues.

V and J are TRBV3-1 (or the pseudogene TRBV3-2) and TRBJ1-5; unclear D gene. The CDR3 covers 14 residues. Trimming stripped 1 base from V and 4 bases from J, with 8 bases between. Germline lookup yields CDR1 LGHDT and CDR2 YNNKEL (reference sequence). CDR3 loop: CASSQVSANQPQHF. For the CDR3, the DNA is TGTGCCAGCAGCCAAGTTTCCGCGAATCAGCCCCAGCATTTT.

CDR3 in amino acids: CASSSGHQETQYF. The CDR3 bases are TGTGCCAGCAGCTCCGGACATCAAGAGACCCAGTACTTC. The chain uses TRBV7-3 and TRBJ2-5; TRBD1 is a possible D gene (5 bases). Trimming removed 4 bases from V and 2 bases from J, with 8 bases in between. Germline V gene sequence: CDR1 SGHTA, CDR2 FQGTGA. This CDR3 contains 13 residues.

CDR3: CASSLGGATNTGELFF. Here the CDR3 DNA reads TGTGCCAGCAGTTTAGGGGGGGCTACGAACACCGGGGAGCTGTTTTTT. V and J are TRBV28 and TRBJ2-2, with a weak D call TRBD2 (7 bases). The length of the CDR3 is 16 residues. Germline assignment: CDR1 MDHEN and CDR2 SYDVKM. V gave up 2 bases and J gave up 0 bases, with 10 bases separating them.

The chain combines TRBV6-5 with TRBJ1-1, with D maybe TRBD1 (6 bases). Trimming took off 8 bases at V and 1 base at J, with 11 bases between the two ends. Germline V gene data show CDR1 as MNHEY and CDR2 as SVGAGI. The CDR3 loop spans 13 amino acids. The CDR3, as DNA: TGTGCCAGCGGGCTAGGGGGGAACACTGAAGCTTTCTTT. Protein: CASGLGGNTEAFF.

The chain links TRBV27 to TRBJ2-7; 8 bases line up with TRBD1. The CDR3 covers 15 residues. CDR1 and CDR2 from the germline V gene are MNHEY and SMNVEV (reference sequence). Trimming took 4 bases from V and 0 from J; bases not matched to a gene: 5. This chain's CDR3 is CASSSDRATSYEQYF. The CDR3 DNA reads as TGTGCCAGCAGTTCGGACAGGGCCACCTCCTACGAGCAGTACTTC.

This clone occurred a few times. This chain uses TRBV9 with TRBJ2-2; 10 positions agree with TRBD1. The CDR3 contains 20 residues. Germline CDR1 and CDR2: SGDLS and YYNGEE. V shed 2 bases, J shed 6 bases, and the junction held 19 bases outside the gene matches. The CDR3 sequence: CASSVGSRQGAKTSPGELFF. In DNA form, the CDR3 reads TGTGCCAGCAGCGTTGGTTCGCGACAGGGGGCAAAGACTAGCCCCGGGGAGCTGTTTTTT.

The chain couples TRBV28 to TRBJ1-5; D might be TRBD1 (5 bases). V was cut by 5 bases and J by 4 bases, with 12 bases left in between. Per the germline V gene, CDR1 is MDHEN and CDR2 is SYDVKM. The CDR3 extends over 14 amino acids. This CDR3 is CASSLGLGNQPQHF. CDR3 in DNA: TGTGCCAGCAGTCTGGGACTCGGTAATCAGCCCCAGCATTTT.

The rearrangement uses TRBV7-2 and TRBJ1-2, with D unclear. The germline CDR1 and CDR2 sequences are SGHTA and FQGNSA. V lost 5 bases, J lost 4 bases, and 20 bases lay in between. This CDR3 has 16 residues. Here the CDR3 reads CASSAGQPGRSYGYTF. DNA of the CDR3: TGTGCCAGCAGCGCGGGCCAACCGGGCAGGAGCTATGGCTACACCTTC.

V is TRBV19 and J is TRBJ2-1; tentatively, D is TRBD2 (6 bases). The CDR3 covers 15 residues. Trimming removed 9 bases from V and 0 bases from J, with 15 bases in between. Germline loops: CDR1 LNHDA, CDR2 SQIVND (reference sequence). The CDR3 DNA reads TGTGCCAGCCTGGGGGGTCCGAGCTCCTACAATGAGCAGTTCTTC. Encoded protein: CASLGGPSSYNEQFF.

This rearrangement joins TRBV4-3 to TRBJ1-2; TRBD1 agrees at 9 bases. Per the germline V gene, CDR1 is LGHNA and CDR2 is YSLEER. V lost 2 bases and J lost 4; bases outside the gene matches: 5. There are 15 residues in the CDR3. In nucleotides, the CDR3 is TGCGCCAGCAGCCAAAACAGGGGGCTTGGCTATGGCTACACCTTC. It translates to CASSQNRGLGYGYTF.

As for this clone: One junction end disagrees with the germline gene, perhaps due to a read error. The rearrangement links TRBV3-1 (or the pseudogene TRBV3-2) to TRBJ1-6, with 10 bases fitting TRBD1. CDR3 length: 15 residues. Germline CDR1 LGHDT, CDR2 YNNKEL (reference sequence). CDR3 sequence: CVSSLDRGLSSPLHF. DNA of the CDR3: TGTGTCAGCAGCCTCGACAGGGGGCTGAGTTCACCCCTCCACTTT.

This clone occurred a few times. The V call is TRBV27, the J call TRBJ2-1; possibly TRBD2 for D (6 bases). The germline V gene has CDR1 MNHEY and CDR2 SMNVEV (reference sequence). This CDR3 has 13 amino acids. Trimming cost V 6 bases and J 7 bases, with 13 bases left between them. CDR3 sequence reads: CASRRVAENEQFF. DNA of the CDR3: TGTGCCAGCAGACGGGTAGCGGAGAATGAGCAGTTCTTC.

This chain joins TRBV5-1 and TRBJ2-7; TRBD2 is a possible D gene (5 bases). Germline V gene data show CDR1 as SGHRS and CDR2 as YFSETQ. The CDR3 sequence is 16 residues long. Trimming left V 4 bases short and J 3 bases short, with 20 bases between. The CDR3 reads CASSLGKSGVDYEQYF. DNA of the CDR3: TGCGCCAGCAGCCTAGGGAAGTCCGGGGTAGACTACGAGCAGTACTTC.

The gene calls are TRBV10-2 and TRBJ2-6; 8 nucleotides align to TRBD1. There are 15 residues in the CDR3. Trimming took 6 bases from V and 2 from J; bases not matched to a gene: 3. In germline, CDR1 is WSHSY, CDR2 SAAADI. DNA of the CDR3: TGCGCCAGCAGCACACAGGGGGCTGGGGCCAACGTCCTGACTTTC. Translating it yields CASSTQGAGANVLTF.

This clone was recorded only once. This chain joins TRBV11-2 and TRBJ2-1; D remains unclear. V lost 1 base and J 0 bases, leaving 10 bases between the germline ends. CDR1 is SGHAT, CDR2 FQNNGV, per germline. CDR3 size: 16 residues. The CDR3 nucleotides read TGTGCCAGCAGCTTAGTTAGAGCAGGCTCCTACAATGAGCAGTTCTTC. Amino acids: CASSLVRAGSYNEQFF.

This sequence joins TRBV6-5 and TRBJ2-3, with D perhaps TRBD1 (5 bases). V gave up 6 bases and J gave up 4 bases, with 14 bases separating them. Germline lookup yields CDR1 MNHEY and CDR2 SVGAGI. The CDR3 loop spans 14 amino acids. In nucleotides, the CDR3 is TGTGCCAGCAGCAGCCCGACAGTCCCAGATACGCAGTATTTT. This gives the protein CASSSPTVPDTQYF.

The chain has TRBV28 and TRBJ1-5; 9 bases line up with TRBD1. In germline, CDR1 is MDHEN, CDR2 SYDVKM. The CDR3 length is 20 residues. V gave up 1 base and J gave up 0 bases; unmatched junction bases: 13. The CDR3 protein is CASSLYPRTGVGYSNQPQHF. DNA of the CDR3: TGTGCCAGCAGTTTATACCCAAGGACAGGGGTGGGATATAGCAATCAGCCCCAGCATTTT.

CDR3 in amino acids: CSVRAGVSSGGEQFF. The CDR3 DNA sequence: TGCAGCGTAAGGGCGGGAGTGAGTTCGGGAGGGGAGCAGTTCTTC. The chain joins TRBV29-1 to TRBJ2-1; the match to TRBD2 covers 8 bases. The CDR3 contains 15 residues. Germline V lookup: CDR1 SQVTM, CDR2 ANQGSEA. V dropped 6 bases and J dropped 10; count of bases not matched to a gene: 17.

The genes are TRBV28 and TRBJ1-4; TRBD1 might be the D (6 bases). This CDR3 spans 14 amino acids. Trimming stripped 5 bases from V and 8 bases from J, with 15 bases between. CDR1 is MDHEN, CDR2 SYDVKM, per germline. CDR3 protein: CASSRQALAEKLFF. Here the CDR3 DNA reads TGTGCCAGCAGTAGACAGGCTTTAGCCGAAAAACTGTTTTTT.

The CDR3 here is CATSDPGQNQPQHF. The CDR3 DNA reads as TGTGCCACCAGTGATCCGGGACAGAATCAGCCCCAGCATTTT. The gene calls are TRBV24-1 and TRBJ1-5; 7 bases are a match to TRBD1. The V and J ends lost 3 bases and 4 bases, in that order; junction bases with no gene match: 2. CDR1 and CDR2 from the germline V gene are KGHDR and SFDVKD. The CDR3 has 14 residues.

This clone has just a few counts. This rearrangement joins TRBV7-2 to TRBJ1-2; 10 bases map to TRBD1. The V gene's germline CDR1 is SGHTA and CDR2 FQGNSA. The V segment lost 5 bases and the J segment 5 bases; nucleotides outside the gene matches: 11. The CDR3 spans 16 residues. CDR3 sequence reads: CASSVNPTGGAYGYTF. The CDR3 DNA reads TGTGCCAGCAGCGTCAACCCGACAGGGGGCGCGTATGGCTACACCTTC.

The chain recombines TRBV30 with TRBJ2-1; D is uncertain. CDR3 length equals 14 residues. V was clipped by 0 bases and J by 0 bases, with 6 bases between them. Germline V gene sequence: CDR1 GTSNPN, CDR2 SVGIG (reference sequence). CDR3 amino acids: CAWSVLFSYNEQFF. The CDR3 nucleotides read TGTGCCTGGAGTGTACTTTTCTCCTACAATGAGCAGTTCTTC. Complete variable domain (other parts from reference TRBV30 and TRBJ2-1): SQTIHQWPATLVQPVGSPLSLECTVEGTSNPNLYWYRQAAGRGLQLLFYSVGIGQISSEVPQNLSASRPQDRQFILSSKKLLLSDSGFYLCAWSVLFSYNEQFFGPGTRLTVL.

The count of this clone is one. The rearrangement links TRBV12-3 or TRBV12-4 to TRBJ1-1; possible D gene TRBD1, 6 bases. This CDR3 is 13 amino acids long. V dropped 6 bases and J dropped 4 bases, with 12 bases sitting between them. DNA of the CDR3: TGTGCCAGCAGCCACGGGGGGGCCACTGAAGCTTTCTTT. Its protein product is CASSHGGATEAFF.

The CDR3 loop is CASSPSGEGTIYF. The CDR3 DNA follows: TGTGCCAGCAGCCCGTCAGGTGAAGGCACCATATATTTT. This chain uses TRBV4-2 with TRBJ1-3; D is unresolved. Germline V gene data show CDR1 as LGHNA and CDR2 as YNFKEQ. CDR3 length equals 13 residues. V lost 4 bases to trimming and J lost 9 bases, with 13 bases between them.

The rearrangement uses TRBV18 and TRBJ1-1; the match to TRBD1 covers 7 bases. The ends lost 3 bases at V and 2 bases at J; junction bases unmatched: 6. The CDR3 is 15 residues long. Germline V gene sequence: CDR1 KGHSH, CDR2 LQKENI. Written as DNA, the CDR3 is TGTGCCAGCTCACCTCAGGACAGGCTTAACACTGAAGCTTTCTTT. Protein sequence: CASSPQDRLNTEAFF.

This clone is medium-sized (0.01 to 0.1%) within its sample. CDR3 residues: CASSLGSQETQYF. The CDR3 coding sequence is TGTGCCAGCAGTTTGGGCAGCCAAGAGACCCAGTACTTC. The rearrangement uses TRBV6-5 and TRBJ2-5, with unresolved D. The germline V gene has CDR1 MNHEY and CDR2 SVGAGI. V gave up 4 bases and J gave up 1 base, with 7 bases separating them. This CDR3 is built from 13 residues.

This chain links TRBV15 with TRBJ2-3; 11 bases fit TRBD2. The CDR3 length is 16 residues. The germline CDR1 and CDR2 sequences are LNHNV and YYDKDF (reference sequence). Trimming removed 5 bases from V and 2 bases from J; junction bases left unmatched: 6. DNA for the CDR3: TGTGCCACCAGCCGCTTAGCGGGAGGGATCACAGATACGCAGTATTTT. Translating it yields CATSRLAGGITDTQYF.

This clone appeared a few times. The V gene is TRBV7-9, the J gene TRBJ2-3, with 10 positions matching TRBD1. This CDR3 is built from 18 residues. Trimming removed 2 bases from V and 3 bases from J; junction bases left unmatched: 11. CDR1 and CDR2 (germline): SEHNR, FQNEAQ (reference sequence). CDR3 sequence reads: CASSLLPVRDRGTDTQYF. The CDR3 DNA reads TGTGCCAGCAGCTTATTACCCGTCCGGGACAGGGGAACAGATACGCAGTATTTT.